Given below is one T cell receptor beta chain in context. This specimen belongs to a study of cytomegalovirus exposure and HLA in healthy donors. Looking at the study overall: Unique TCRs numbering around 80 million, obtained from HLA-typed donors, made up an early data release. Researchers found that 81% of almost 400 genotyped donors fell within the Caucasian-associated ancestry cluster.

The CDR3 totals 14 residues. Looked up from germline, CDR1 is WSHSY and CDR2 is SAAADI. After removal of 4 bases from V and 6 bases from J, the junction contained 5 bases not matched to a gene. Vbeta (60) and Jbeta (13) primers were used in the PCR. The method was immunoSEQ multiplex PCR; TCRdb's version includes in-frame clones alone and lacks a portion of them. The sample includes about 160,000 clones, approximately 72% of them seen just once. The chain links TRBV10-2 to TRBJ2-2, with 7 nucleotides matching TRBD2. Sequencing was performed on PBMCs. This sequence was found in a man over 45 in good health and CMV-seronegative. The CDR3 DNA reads TGCGCCAGCAGTGCGAGTAGCGGGTCCGGGGAGCTGTTTTTT. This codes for CASSASSGSGELFF.